The 19 T cell receptor beta chains below were found in one sample sequenced in a study of early T cells in non-severe SARS-CoV-2 infection. Using its own MiXCR run on the 5' RACE reads, TCRdb lists one record per CDR3 protein. The data contain about 30,000 distinct CDR3 sequences, roughly 6% of them singletons. The sequenced material came from whole blood. The source of these receptors is an adult who was a healthcare worker with PCR-confirmed SARS-CoV-2 infection or an uninfected control (not recorded which).

The genes are TRBV7-2 and TRBJ1-2; no definite D call. Trimming cost V 2 bases and J 3 bases, with 10 bases left between them. This CDR3 region has 14 residues. CDR1 is SGHTA and CDR2 is FQGNSA in the germline V gene. The DNA of the CDR3 is TGTGCCAGCAGCTTACACAGTGTGGACTATGGCTACACCTTC. This gives the protein CASSLHSVDYGYTF.

Ten or more counts support this clonotype. The V gene is TRBV24-1, the J gene TRBJ2-5; perhaps TRBD1 as D (5 bases). This CDR3 comprises 13 residues. Trimming shortened V by 6 bases and J by 1 base, and 8 bases separated the two germline ends. CDR1 is KGHDR and CDR2 is SFDVKD in the germline V gene. Here the CDR3 reads CATSQGPQETQYF. The CDR3 DNA is TGTGCCACCAGTCAGGGTCCCCAAGAGACCCAGTACTTC.

This clonotype was counted only a few times. This CDR3 reads CASSQHGRGGGEKLFF. CDR3 sequence (DNA): TGCGCCAGCAGCCAACATGGTCGGGGGGGCGGTGAAAAACTGTTTTTT. This chain links TRBV4-3 with TRBJ1-4; tentative D call: TRBD1 (6 bases). The V end lost 2 bases, the J end lost 7 bases, and 17 bases lay between the germline ends. The germline V gene has CDR1 LGHNA and CDR2 YSLEER. The CDR3 runs 16 residues.

This clonotype was seen ten or more times. The chain is built from TRBV28 and TRBJ1-1; D is undetermined. Germline-derived CDR1 and CDR2 are MDHEN and SYDVKM. CDR3 length: 12 amino acids. V was cut by 5 bases and J by 8 bases, with 12 bases left in between. The CDR3 reads CASSPFGREAFF. DNA for the CDR3: TGTGCCAGCAGTCCTTTCGGACGAGAAGCTTTCTTT.

This clonotype has a count of ten or more. The chain recombines TRBV7-3 with TRBJ2-7, with 7 bases aligning to TRBD1. Germline assignment: CDR1 SGHTA and CDR2 FQGTGA. The V and J ends lost 5 bases and 5 bases, in that order; junction bases with no gene match: 6. The CDR3 is 13 residues long. As DNA, the CDR3 is TGTGCCAGCAGCGAAATACAGGGGCACGAGCAGTACTTC. It is translated as CASSEIQGHEQYF.

The sample holds a few counts of this clonotype. V and J are TRBV12-3 or TRBV12-4 and TRBJ1-1; the D gene is possibly TRBD1 (6 bases). V was clipped by 6 bases and J by 4 bases, with 9 bases between them. The CDR3 spans 12 residues. In DNA, the CDR3 is TGTGCCAGCAGCCGGACAGTCACTGAAGCTTTCTTT. As protein: CASSRTVTEAFF.

This chain links TRBV12-5 with TRBJ2-1; maybe TRBD1 (5 bases). V gave up 2 bases and J gave up 4 bases, with 9 bases separating them. CDR3 length: 14 residues. Germline assignment: CDR1 LGHNT and CDR2 FRNRAP. Here the CDR3 reads CASGLSGPYNEQFF. The CDR3 nucleotides are TGTGCTAGTGGTTTGTCAGGGCCGTACAATGAGCAGTTCTTC.

At least ten counts were recorded for this clonotype. This chain connects TRBV12-3 or TRBV12-4 to TRBJ2-1; 9 bases map to TRBD2. V trimming: 5 bases; J trimming: 8 bases; junction bases outside the gene matches: 7. This CDR3 is built from 14 residues. The CDR3 sequence: CASSPTAGGHEQFF. The CDR3 DNA reads TGTGCCAGCAGTCCAACAGCGGGAGGCCATGAGCAGTTCTTC.

As concerns this clonotype: Given a much more abundant clone one base away, this may be a read error. This chain connects TRBV5-8 to TRBJ1-1, with D tentatively TRBD1 (6 bases). This CDR3 has 13 residues. The germline gives CDR1 SGHTS, CDR2 YDEGEE. In DNA form, the CDR3 reads TGTGCCAGCAGCCCAGGGGCAGGCGTACAAAGGGTCTTT. Its translation: CASSPGAGVQRVF.

In its sample, this clonotype ranks as medium-sized. The V call is TRBV7-6, the J call TRBJ1-1; 8 bases align to TRBD1. CDR3 length: 14 residues. V dropped 6 bases and J dropped 0; count of bases not matched to a gene: 3. The germline V gene encodes CDR1 SGHVS and CDR2 FNYEAQ. The chain's CDR3 is CASRKGQVNTEAFF. Here the CDR3 DNA reads TGTGCCAGCAGAAAGGGACAGGTGAACACTGAAGCTTTCTTT.

This clonotype has a count of ten or more. The chain recombines TRBV9 with TRBJ2-1; 9 bases fit TRBD2. The germline gives CDR1 SGDLS, CDR2 YYNGEE. V lost 0 bases and J lost 2; bases outside the gene matches: 6. This CDR3 comprises 17 residues. CDR3: CASSVDHGGRAYNEQFF. The DNA for the CDR3 is TGTGCCAGCAGCGTAGATCATGGCGGGAGGGCCTACAATGAGCAGTTCTTC.

This clonotype was detected many times. V gene TRBV6-5 combines with J gene TRBJ2-7; 7 nucleotides align to TRBD2. V shed 2 bases, J shed 6 bases, and the junction held 7 bases outside the gene matches. The CDR3 has 14 amino acids. CDR1 MNHEY and CDR2 SVGAGI come from the germline V gene. The CDR3 nucleotides read TGTGCCAGCAGTTACGGCGGGAGTGGACGCGAGCAGTACTTC. Translation: CASSYGGSGREQYF.

This clonotype appeared a few times. The CDR3 nucleotides read TGCGCCAGCAGCCAAGATGGGACAGAGCTCACTGAAGCTTTCTTT. It specifies CASSQDGTELTEAFF. The V gene is TRBV4-3, the J gene TRBJ1-1; 7 bases are a match to TRBD1. CDR3 size: 15 residues. CDR1 is LGHNA, CDR2 YSLEER, per germline. J lost 4 bases, V lost 0 bases, and 5 bases had no gene match.

In its sample, this clonotype was seen a few times. V is TRBV4-3 and J is TRBJ2-7; weak D call: TRBD1 (5 bases). The germline gives CDR1 LGHNA, CDR2 YSLEER. The ends were cut back, 1 base at V and 5 bases at J, with 12 bases in the middle. This CDR3 spans 14 amino acids. The DNA of the CDR3 is TGCGCCAGCAGCCAAGCTTTGGGGCAAGACGAGCAGTACTTC. It is translated as CASSQALGQDEQYF.

This clonotype was recorded at least ten times. The V and J genes are TRBV4-3 and TRBJ2-3; 14 bases fit TRBD2. CDR3 length: 18 residues. Germline values: CDR1 LGHNA, CDR2 YSLEER. V lost 0 bases to trimming and J lost 4 bases; unmatched junction nucleotides: 6. The CDR3: CASSQERLAGGRPDTQYF. CDR3 DNA: TGCGCCAGCAGCCAAGAACGACTAGCGGGGGGGCGGCCAGATACGCAGTATTTT.

The table lists this clonotype with many counts. The chain links TRBV12-3 or TRBV12-4 to TRBJ1-5; no clear D gene. The CDR3 sequence is 14 residues long. Trimming removed 3 bases from V and 10 bases from J, with 16 bases in between. CDR3 residues: CASSLDGQLGPQHF. CDR3 DNA: TGTGCCAGCAGTTTGGACGGCCAACTTGGACCCCAGCATTTT.

This clonotype was counted at least ten times. The chain joins TRBV9 to TRBJ2-1; 11 bases map to TRBD2. V was pared by 3 bases and J by 5 bases, with 7 bases of the junction left unmatched. The germline gives CDR1 SGDLS, CDR2 YYNGEE. CDR3 length: 16 amino acids. For the CDR3, the DNA is TGTGCCAGCAGCGCCCTGACTAGCGGGATCCACAATGAGCAGTTCTTC. Its translation is CASSALTSGIHNEQFF.

The gene calls are TRBV6-1 and TRBJ2-3; 11 nucleotides match TRBD2. CDR3 length: 18 amino acids. CDR1 MNHNS and CDR2 SASEGT come from the germline V gene. V lost 8 bases to trimming and J lost 0 bases; unmatched junction nucleotides: 13. CDR3 bases: TGTGCCAGCCCGCTCGGGACTAGCGGAACCACTAGCACAGATACGCAGTATTTT. It codes for CASPLGTSGTTSTDTQYF.

This clonotype was detected ten times or more. The chain uses TRBV28 and TRBJ1-5; D not certain. The CDR3 contains 13 residues. Germline CDR1 is MDHEN and CDR2 is SYDVKM. The V end was cut by 5 bases, the J end by 6 bases, with 11 bases between. CDR3 bases: TGTGCCAGCAGTCAGATGACGGGTCAGCCCCAGCATTTT. Protein product: CASSQMTGQPQHF.